This T cell receptor (beta chain) was documented in a study of Ad26.COV2.S vaccination and SARS-CoV-2 variants. Notes on the study in general: Breadth measured for non-spike TCRs was similar across vaccine and placebo recipients. Substantial post-vaccination breadth of spike-specific CD8+ and CD4+ T cell responses was reported.

Some clones are missing from TCRdb's copy, which holds only in-frame ones; the method was immunoSEQ multiplex PCR. The profile shows 350,000 to 450,000 clones, 92% of them singletons. This clone appeared a single time. Its target is unknown. This TCR came from a human donor who had recovered from COVID-19. Sequences were derived from peripheral blood, sampled after recovery from COVID-19.

The CDR3 protein is CASRKPYSTDTQYF. CDR3 in DNA: TGTGCCAGCAGGAAGCCTTATAGCACAGATACGCAGTATTTT. The chain couples TRBV6-5 to TRBJ2-3; D not certain. The CDR3 totals 14 residues. Germline-derived CDR1 and CDR2 are MNHEY and SVGAGI. The germline V and J ends were trimmed by 6 bases and 0 bases, with 10 bases remaining between them.